This T cell receptor beta chain was sequenced for a study of blood T cell repertoires in COVID-19. Measured with immunoSEQ multiplex PCR; TCRdb has only the in-frame clones, and not every one. Of tens of thousands of clones detected, roughly nine tenths appear once; the ten largest clones hold about 5.1%. The source of this sequence is an elderly man in a cohort sampled during active COVID-19. Sequences were obtained from peripheral blood.

The CDR3 nucleotides are TGTGCCTGGAGTGTAGGGACTAGCGGGGGCTGGAGGGGTGAGCAGTTCTTC. Amino acid sequence: CAWSVGTSGGWRGEQFF. This rearrangement joins TRBV30 to TRBJ2-1; 14 bases agree with TRBD2. This CDR3 comprises 17 residues. J lost 9 bases, V lost 0 bases, and 10 bases had no gene match. Germline V gene sequence: CDR1 GTSNPN, CDR2 SVGIG (reference sequence).